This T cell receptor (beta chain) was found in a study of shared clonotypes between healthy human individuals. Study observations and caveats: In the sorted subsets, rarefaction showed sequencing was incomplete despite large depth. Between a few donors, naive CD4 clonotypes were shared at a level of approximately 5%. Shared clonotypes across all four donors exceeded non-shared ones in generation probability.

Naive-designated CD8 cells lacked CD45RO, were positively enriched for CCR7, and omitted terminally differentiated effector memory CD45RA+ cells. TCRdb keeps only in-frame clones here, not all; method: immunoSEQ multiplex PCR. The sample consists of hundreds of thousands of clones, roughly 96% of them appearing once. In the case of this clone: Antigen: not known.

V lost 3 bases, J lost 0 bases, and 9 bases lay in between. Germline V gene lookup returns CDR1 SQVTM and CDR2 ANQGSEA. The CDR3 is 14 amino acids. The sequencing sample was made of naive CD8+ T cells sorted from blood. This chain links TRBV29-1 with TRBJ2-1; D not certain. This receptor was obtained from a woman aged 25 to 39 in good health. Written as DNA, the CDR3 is TGCAGCGTTGAGGGCGTGTACTCCTACAATGAGCAGTTCTTC. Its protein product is CSVEGVYSYNEQFF.